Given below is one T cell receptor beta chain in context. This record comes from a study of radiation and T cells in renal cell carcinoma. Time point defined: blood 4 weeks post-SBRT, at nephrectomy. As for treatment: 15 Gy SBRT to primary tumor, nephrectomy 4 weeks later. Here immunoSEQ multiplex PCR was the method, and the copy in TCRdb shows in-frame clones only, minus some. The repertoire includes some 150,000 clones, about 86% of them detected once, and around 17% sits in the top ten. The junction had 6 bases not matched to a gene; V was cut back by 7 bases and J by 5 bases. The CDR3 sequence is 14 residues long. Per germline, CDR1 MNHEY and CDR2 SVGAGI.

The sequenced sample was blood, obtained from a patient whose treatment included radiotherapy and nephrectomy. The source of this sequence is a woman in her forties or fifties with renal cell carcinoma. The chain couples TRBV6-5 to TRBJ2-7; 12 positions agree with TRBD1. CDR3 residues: CASNSGTGGNEQYF. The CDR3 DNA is TGTGCCAGCAATTCCGGGACAGGGGGCAACGAGCAGTACTTC.